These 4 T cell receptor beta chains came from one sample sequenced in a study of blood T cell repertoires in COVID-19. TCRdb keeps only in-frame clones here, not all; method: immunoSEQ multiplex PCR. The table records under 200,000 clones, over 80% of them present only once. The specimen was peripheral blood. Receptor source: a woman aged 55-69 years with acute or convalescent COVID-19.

CDR3 nucleotides: TGTGCCAGTAGTAAAGGAGGGGGCACAAACATTCAGTACTTC. This encodes CASSKGGGTNIQYF. The genes are TRBV19 and TRBJ2-4; tentative D call: TRBD1 (7 bases). CDR1 LNHDA and CDR2 SQIVND come from the germline V gene (reference sequence). This CDR3 contains 14 residues. Deletions cut 4 bases from V and 6 bases from J, with 13 bases between.

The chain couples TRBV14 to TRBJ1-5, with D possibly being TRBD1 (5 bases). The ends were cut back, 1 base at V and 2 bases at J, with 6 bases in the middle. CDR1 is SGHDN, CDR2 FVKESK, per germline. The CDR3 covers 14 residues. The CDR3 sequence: CASSQGGGNQPQHF. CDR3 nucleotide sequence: TGTGCCAGCAGCCAAGGGGGGGGCAATCAGCCCCAGCATTTT.

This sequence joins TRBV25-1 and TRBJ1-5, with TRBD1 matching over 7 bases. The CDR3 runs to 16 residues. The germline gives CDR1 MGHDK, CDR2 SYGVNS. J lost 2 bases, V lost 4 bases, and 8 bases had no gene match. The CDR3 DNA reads TGTGCCAGCAGTGGGCCCGGGACAGCTGGCAATCAGCCCCAGCATTTT. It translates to CASSGPGTAGNQPQHF.

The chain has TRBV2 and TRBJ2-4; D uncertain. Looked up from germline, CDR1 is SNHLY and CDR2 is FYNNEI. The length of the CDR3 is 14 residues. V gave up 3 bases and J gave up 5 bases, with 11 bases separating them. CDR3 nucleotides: TGTGCCAGCAGTGAGAGATTTAGTCAAAACATTCAGTACTTC. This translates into CASSERFSQNIQYF.